This entry is about one T cell receptor beta chain. Its antigen remains unknown. The sample belongs to a study of cytomegalovirus exposure and HLA in healthy donors. Study outcomes and limitations: Later analysis found that TCR beta chains associated with HLA were more clonally expanded than other, equally common chains. As immune exposure information, only CMV serostatus was available. Association with HLA alleles at 0.05 false discovery rate was found for 15,000 or so TCR beta sequences in a later analysis. About 87% or about 30% of the time was how often most TCR beta V segments were productive, according to an earlier analysis.

Trimming removed 0 bases at V and 2 bases at J, with 11 bases between. Germline V gene data show CDR1 as MNHEY and CDR2 as SVGAGI. The CDR3 consists of 15 residues. The study ran its PCR with 60 Vbeta and 13 Jbeta primers. Libraries were prepared by immunoSEQ multiplex PCR; TCRdb keeps only in-frame clonotypes and omits some of them. The top ten hold around 6.5% of the sample, which has tens of thousands of clones, about 70% seen once. Sequencing was done on a sample of PBMCs. The gene calls are TRBV6-5 and TRBJ2-7, with D hard to call. The receptor was derived from a woman aged 45-65 years in good health and CMV-seropositive. This CDR3 reads CASSYSPATTYEQYF. Here the CDR3 DNA reads TGTGCCAGCAGTTACTCACCAGCCACTACCTACGAGCAGTACTTC.